Below, 8 T cell receptor beta chains from the same sample are listed, as sequenced in a study of T cells in Graves' hyperthyroidism and ophthalmopathy. RNA transcripts gave rise to amplified TCR beta CDR3 regions. Primed by the HTBI set, a first-round RT-PCR was run on the TCR CDR3. TCRdb ran MiXCR on the multiplex PCR reads and lists one entry per CDR3 protein. The sample holds approximately 510,000 distinct CDR3 sequences, roughly 20% seen once. The material sequenced was blood. The receptors were gathered from a man between 18 and 29 years old with Graves' hyperthyroidism.

The chain couples TRBV6-2 or TRBV6-3 to TRBJ2-7, with 10 bases identical to TRBD2. The germline CDR1 and CDR2 sequences are MNHEY and SVGEGT. V trimming: 5 bases; J trimming: 5 bases; junction bases outside the gene matches: 9. CDR3 size: 15 residues. CDR3 protein: CASSKLAGVSHEQYF. Here the CDR3 DNA reads TGTGCCAGCAGTAAGCTAGCGGGAGTGAGCCACGAGCAGTACTTC.

Turning to this clonotype: At one end the junction does not follow the germline gene, possibly because of a read error. The J gene is TRBJ1-1, the V gene TRBV12-3 or TRBV12-4; 8 bases fit TRBD1. The CDR3 spans 13 residues. The CDR3 coding sequence is TGTGCCAGCAGCAGCGACAGGGGAACACTGACGATATTT. It translates to CASSSDRGTLTIF.

In its sample, this clonotype was seen many times. The V call is TRBV29-1, the J call TRBJ1-1; TRBD1 matches 9 bases. The germline gives CDR1 SQVTM, CDR2 ANQGSEA. V shed 5 bases, J shed 4 bases, and the junction held 11 bases outside the gene matches. This CDR3 is built from 15 residues. The CDR3, as DNA: TGCAGCGTTCGATCTACAGGGGGCGCGGGCACTGAAGCTTTCTTT. Translating it yields CSVRSTGGAGTEAFF. The variable domain in full, completed from reference TRBV29-1 and TRBJ1-1, reads SAVISQKPSRDICQRGTSLTIQCQVDSQVTMMFWYRQQPGQSLTLIATANQGSEATYESGFVIDKFPISRPNLTFSTLTVSNMSPEDSSIYLCSVRSTGGAGTEAFFGQGTRLTVV.

This clonotype occurred many times. The rearrangement uses TRBV20-1 and TRBJ1-2; a possible D gene is TRBD1 (5 bases). V was shortened by 0 bases and J by 5 bases, with 19 bases between the two germline ends. Germline CDR1 and CDR2: DFQATT and SNEGSKA (reference sequence). The CDR3 is made up of 16 amino acids. DNA of the CDR3: TGCAGTGCTAGAGACCCCGAGGGTGAGGGACCATATGGCTACACCTTC. Its translation: CSARDPEGEGPYGYTF.

V usage is TRBV18 and J usage is TRBJ2-7; D gene ambiguous. Germline CDR1 is KGHSH and CDR2 is LQKENI. The CDR3 covers 15 residues. Trimming took off 6 bases at V and 0 bases at J, with 15 bases between the two ends. DNA for the CDR3: TGTGCCAGCTCCCCAAATGGGGTACTCTCCTACGAGCAGTACTTC. It specifies CASSPNGVLSYEQYF.

This clonotype was seen at least ten times. The chain joins TRBV12-3 or TRBV12-4 to TRBJ1-3; D might be TRBD1 (6 bases). The CDR3 covers 15 residues. V lost 8 bases and J lost 4, with 18 bases in between. CDR3: CASSWGGLKGNTIYF. CDR3 nucleotide sequence: TGTGCCAGCTCTTGGGGGGGCTTGAAAGGAAACACCATATATTTT.

This chain connects TRBV12-3 or TRBV12-4 to TRBJ2-4, with 9 bases aligning to TRBD1. This CDR3 region has 15 residues. Trimming cost V 2 bases and J 10 bases; bases outside gene matches: 9. In DNA form, the CDR3 reads TGTGCCAGCAGTTTACTCGGACAGGGGTTTCTGATTCAGTACTTC. This gives the protein CASSLLGQGFLIQYF.

This clonotype was detected ten times or more. The gene calls are TRBV2 and TRBJ2-7; possible D gene TRBD1, 6 bases. V lost 4 bases, J lost 2 bases, and 6 bases lay in between. This CDR3 comprises 12 residues. CDR1 is SNHLY, CDR2 FYNNEI, per germline. CDR3 residues: CASSGGPYEQYF. Here the CDR3 DNA reads TGTGCCAGCAGTGGGGGGCCCTACGAGCAGTACTTC.